This T cell receptor beta chain is from a study of blood T cell repertoires in COVID-19 (dated by TCRdb to 2019 to 2021). Looking at the study overall: Collaborator samples came from the United States, Italy and Spain and covered acute and convalescent phases of COVID-19. The prospective study material was composed of cDNA or gDNA derived from T cells, B-cell-depleted T cells, or PBMCs. Subjects who had been exposed to COVID-19, were actively infected with it, or had recovered from it provided the deeply sampled blood TCRbeta repertoires that made up the dataset. A freely available public database, intended as a resource for researchers studying the immune response to SARS-CoV-2, is where the repertoires were released. Samples were obtained from the ongoing ImmuneRACE study (first 160 participants) and from about 1,300 subjects provided by 6 global collaborators. Nearly every sample came with metadata listing a de-identified subject ID, COVID-19 status, age in years and sex. HLA class I and class II types, where available, came from metadata supplied by the sample provider rather than from assay-based typing. General conclusions and limits of the study: How much clinical and demographic metadata was included differed by source and by participant, and the metadata was provided uncurated.

Note on this clone: Its antigen has not been determined. Base qualities are not at hand, and no much larger clone is one base apart.

Enrolling through a virtual design, the prospective study's participants ranged in age from roughly 18 to 89 years and lived across some 22 United States geographic areas. In the prospective study, cohorts were assigned on the basis of participant-reported clinical history obtained from a screening survey and a study questionnaire. Recovered participants in ImmuneRACE Cohort 3 were defined by two consecutive negative NP/OP PCR tests, clearance by a healthcare professional, or resolution of symptoms. In the prospective study, whole blood, serum and a nasopharyngeal or oropharyngeal swab were collected from each participant by mobile phlebotomists. Participants in the prospective study had the option to provide additional blood draws and questionnaires over a roughly 2-month period. Before DNA extraction, blood samples from the prospective study were shipped at room temperature or frozen. TCRbeta CDR3 regions were amplified from genomic DNA using the immunoSEQ Assay, a bias-controlled multiplex PCR. Under the source paper's analysis protocol: Within the assay, amplification of reference gene primers was used to estimate how many nucleated cells each sample contained. Sequence reads were collapsed and filtered to measure the absolute abundance of every unique TCRbeta CDR3 rearrangement. For each sample, productive Simpson clonality was calculated as the square root of Simpson's diversity index over productive rearrangements. TCRdb took over this immuneACCESS table, retaining in-frame rearrangements with V and J assigned. Such tables are incomplete; in checked studies, under half of the missing clones stem from an unresolved V gene, and the remainder is unexplained. Clonal size and the V and J genes are those of that table, whereas D and trimming came from the DNA. The sample contains about 300,000 clones, around 86% of them found a single time. The ten biggest clones cover approximately 4.7% of the sample.

Looking up the germline V gene yields CDR1 MDHEN and CDR2 SYDVKM. The CDR3 measures 13 amino acids from cysteine to phenylalanine. Just the 39-base CDR3 DNA is kept, in frame starting at base 1. The junction shows trimming of 5 bases on V and 9 bases on J, and the gene matches do not reach 3 bases of it. The chain was built from TRBV28 and TRBJ2-1; 11 of the junction bases match TRBD2. Input material: PBMCs or T cells enriched from blood (not recorded which). This clonotype was sampled from a man aged 55 to 70 who had recovered from COVID-19. The sequenced DNA: TGTGCCAGCAGTAGAACTAGCGGGAGTGAGCAGTTCTTC. It is translated as CASSRTSGSEQFF. Here the CDR3 is joined to the reference TRBV28 and TRBJ2-1 genes, and the full variable domain is: DVKVTQSSRYLVKRTGEKVFLECVQDMDHENMFWYRQDPGLGLRLIYFSYDVKMKEKGDIPEGYSVSREKKERFSLILESASTNQTSMYLCASSRTSGSEQFFGPGTRLTVL.